This T cell receptor (beta chain) stems from a study of OX40 agonist ivuxolimab in advanced cancers. The study's findings and limits: With doses of 0.1 to 3.0 mg/kg, CD4+ and CD8+ blood T cells had undergone clonal expansion by week 6. Also showing low normalized T-cell clonal expansion were some of the nonresponders. The expanded peripheral T cells' antigen specificity was not determined. Mean expanded clone counts were higher in CD8+ than CD4+ T cells.

Here immunoSEQ multiplex PCR was the method, and the copy in TCRdb shows in-frame clones only, minus some. The data show around 23,000 clones, around four fifths seen once. As to this clone: What it binds is unknown.

The TCR comes from an adult with an advanced solid tumor such as melanoma, head and neck, liver or kidney cancer. The material sequenced was CD4+ or CD8+ T cells sorted from blood, taken in a trial of the OX40 agonist ivuxolimab.

Here the CDR3 DNA reads TGTGCCAGCAGTGGGGGCAGGAGTACAGATACGCAGTATTTT. Translation gives CASSGGRSTDTQYF. This chain links TRBV9 with TRBJ2-3; maybe TRBD1 (6 bases). Germline CDR1 is SGDLS and CDR2 is YYNGEE. V lost 5 bases and J lost 3, with 13 bases in between. This CDR3 contains 14 residues.